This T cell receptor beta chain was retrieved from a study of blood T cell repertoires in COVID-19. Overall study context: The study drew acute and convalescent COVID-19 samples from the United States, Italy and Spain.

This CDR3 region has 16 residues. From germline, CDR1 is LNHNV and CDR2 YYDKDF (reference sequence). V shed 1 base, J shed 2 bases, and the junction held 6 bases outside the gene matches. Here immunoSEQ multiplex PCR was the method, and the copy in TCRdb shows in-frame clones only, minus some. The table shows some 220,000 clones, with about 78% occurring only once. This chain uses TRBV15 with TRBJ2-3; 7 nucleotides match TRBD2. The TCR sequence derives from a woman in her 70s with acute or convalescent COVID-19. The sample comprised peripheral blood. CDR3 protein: CATSRGAGVDTDTQYF. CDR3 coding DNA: TGTGCCACCAGCAGAGGGGCGGGGGTGGACACAGATACGCAGTATTTT.